Only one count was recorded for the clone carrying this TCR beta chain. Its target is not known. Libraries were prepared by immunoSEQ multiplex PCR; TCRdb keeps only in-frame clonotypes and omits some of them. The sample has about 88,000 clones; 85% to 90% are singletons. This specimen comes from a study of graft-versus-host responses after intestinal transplantation. Overall study context: The study gave all recipients anti-thymocyte globulin induction, then tacrolimus and steroids for 2 to 3 years.

Study findings and constraints: Allograft clonal ratios (graft-versus-host to host-versus-graft) were high in patients who had graft-donor T cell macrochimerism. Researchers found peak circulating GvH clone levels linked to early post-transplant HvG declines. GvH clones appeared in recipient marrow, some first in ileum or blood.

V gave up 1 base and J gave up 5 bases, with 15 bases separating them. The germline gives CDR1 SGHRS, CDR2 YFSETQ. The length of the CDR3 is 15 residues. The receptor comes from a human donor who received an intestinal transplant. The rearrangement links TRBV5-1 to TRBJ2-5; D might be TRBD2 (6 bases). Specimen: unstimulated CD4+ T cells sorted from spleen or lymph node cells, collected before intestinal transplant. The CDR3 is CASSLLPSGRETQYF. CDR3 sequence (DNA): TGCGCCAGCAGCTTGCTACCCTCGGGGAGGGAGACCCAGTACTTC.